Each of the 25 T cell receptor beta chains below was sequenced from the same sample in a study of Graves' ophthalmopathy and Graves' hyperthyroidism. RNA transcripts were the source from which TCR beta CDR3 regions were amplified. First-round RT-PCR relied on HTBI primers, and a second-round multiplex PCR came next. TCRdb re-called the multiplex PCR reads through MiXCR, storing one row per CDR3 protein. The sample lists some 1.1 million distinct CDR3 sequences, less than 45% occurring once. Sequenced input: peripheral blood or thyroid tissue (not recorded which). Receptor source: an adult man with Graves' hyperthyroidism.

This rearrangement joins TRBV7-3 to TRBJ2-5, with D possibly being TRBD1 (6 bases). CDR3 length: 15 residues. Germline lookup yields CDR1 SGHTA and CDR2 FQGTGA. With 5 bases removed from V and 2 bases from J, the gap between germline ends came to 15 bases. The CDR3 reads CASSPTGPRQETQYF. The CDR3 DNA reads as TGTGCCAGCAGCCCGACAGGCCCCAGACAAGAGACCCAGTACTTC. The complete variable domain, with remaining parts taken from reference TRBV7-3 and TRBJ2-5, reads GAGVSQTPSNKVTEKGKYVELRCDPISGHTALYWYRQSLGQGPEFLIYFQGTGAADDSGLPNDRFFAVRPEGSVSTLKIQRTERGDSAVYLCASSPTGPRQETQYFGPGTRLLVL.

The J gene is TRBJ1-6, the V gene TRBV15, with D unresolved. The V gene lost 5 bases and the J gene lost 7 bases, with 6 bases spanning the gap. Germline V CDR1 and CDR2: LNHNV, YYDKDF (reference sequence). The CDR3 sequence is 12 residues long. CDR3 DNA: TGTGCCACCAGCGAACGAAATTCACCCCTCCACTTT. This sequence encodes CATSERNSPLHF.

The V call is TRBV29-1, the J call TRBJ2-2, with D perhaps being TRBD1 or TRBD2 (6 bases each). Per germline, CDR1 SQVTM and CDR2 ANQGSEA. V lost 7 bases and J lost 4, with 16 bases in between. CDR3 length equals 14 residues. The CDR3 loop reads CSARPGGGTGELFF. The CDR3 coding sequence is TGCAGCGCCCGCCCCGGGGGCGGCACCGGGGAGCTGTTTTTT.

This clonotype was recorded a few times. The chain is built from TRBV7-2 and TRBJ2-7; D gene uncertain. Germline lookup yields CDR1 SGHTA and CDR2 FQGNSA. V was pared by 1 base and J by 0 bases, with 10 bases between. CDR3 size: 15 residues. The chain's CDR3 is CASSLEPSLSYEQYF. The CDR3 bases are TGTGCCAGCAGCTTAGAACCATCCCTCTCCTACGAGCAGTACTTC.

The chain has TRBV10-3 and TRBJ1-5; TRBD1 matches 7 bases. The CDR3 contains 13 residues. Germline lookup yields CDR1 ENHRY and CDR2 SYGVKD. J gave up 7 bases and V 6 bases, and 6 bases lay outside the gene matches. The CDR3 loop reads CAIRDRADQPQHF. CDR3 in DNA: TGTGCCATCAGAGACAGGGCGGACCAGCCCCAGCATTTT.

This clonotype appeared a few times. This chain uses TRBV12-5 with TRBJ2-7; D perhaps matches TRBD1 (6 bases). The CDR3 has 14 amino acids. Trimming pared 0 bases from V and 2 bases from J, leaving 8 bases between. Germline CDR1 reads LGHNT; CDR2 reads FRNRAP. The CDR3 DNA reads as TGTGCTAGTGGTTTGGTACGGACAGCCTACGAGCAGTACTTC. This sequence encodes CASGLVRTAYEQYF.

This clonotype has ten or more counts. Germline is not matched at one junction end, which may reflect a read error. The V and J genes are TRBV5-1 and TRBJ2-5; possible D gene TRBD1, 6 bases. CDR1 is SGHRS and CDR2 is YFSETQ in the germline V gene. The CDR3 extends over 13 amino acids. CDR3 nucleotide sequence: TGCGCCAGCACCTTGACAGGAGAAGAGACCCAGTACTTC. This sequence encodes CASTLTGEETQYF. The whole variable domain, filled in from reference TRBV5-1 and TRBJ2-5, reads KAGVTQTPRYLIKTRGQQVTLSCSPISGHRSVSWYQQTPGQGLQFLFEYFSETQRNKGNFPGRFSGRQFSNSRSEMNVSTLELGDSALYLCASTLTGEETQYFGPGTRLLVL.

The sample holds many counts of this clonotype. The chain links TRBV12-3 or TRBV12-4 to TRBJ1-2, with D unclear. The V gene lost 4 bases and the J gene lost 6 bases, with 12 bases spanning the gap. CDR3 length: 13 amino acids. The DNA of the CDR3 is TGTGCCAGCAGTTCGCCCTCCAGAGATGGCTACACCTTC. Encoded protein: CASSSPSRDGYTF.

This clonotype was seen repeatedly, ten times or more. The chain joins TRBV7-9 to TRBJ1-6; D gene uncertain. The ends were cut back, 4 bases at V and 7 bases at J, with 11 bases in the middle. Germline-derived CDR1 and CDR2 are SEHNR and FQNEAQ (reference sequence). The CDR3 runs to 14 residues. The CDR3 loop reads CASSSQATNSPLHF. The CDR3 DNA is TGTGCCAGCAGCTCGCAGGCAACCAATTCACCCCTCCACTTT.

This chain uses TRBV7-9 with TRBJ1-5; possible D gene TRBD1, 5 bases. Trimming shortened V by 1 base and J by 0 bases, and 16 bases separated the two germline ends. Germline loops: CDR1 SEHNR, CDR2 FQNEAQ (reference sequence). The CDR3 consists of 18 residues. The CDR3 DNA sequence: TGTGCCAGCAGCTTAGAGGGCAGGGATTCTTATAGCAATCAGCCCCAGCATTTT. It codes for CASSLEGRDSYSNQPQHF. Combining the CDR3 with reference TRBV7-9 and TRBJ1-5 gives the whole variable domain DTGVSQNPRHKITKRGQNVTFRCDPISEHNRLYWYRQTLGQGPEFLTYFQNEAQLEKSRLLSDRFSAERPKGSFSTLEIQRTEQGDSAMYLCASSLEGRDSYSNQPQHFGDGTRLSIL.

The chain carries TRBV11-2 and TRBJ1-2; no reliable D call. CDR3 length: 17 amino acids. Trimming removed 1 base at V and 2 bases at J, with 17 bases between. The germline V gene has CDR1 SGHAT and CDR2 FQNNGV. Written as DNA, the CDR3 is TGTGCCAGCAGCTTAGTCTTCGTGAAAGATAGGAACTATGGCTACACCTTC. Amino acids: CASSLVFVKDRNYGYTF.

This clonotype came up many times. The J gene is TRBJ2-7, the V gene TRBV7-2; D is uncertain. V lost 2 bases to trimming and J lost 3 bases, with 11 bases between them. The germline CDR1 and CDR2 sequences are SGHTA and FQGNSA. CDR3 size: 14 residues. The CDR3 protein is CASSLYGADYEQYF. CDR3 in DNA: TGTGCCAGCAGCTTATATGGAGCTGACTACGAGCAGTACTTC.

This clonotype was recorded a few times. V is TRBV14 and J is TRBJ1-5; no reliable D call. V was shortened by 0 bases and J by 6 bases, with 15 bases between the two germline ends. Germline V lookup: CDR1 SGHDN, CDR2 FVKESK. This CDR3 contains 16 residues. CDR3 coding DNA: TGTGCCAGCAGCCAAGACGGCAGACGGAATATTCAGCCCCAGCATTTT. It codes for CASSQDGRRNIQPQHF. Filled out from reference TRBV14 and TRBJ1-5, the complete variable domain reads EAGVTQFPSHSVIEKGQTVTLRCDPISGHDNLYWYRRVMGKEIKFLLHFVKESKQDESGMPNNRFLAERTGGTYSTLKVQPAELEDSGVYFCASSQDGRRNIQPQHFGDGTRLSIL.

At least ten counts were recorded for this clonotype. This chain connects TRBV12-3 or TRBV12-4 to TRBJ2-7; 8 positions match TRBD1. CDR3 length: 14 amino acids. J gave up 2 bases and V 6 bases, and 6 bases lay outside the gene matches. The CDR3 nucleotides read TGTGCCAGCAGATTCGGACAGGGTCCCTACGAGCAGTACTTC. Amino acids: CASRFGQGPYEQYF.

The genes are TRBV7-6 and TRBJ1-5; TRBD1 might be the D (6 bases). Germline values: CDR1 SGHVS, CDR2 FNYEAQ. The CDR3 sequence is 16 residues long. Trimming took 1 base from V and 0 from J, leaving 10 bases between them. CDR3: CASSLDGTNSNQPQHF. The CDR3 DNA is TGTGCCAGCAGCTTAGACGGGACAAATAGCAATCAGCCCCAGCATTTT.

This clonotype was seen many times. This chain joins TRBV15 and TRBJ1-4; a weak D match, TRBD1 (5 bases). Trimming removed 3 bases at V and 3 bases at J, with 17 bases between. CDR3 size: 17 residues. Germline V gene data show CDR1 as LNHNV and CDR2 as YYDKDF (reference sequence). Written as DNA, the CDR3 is TGTGCCACCAGCAGCCCAAATCGGGGGGTGGCTAATGAAAAACTGTTTTTT. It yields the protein CATSSPNRGVANEKLFF.

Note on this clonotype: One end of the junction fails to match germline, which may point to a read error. CDR3 sequence (DNA): TGCAGTGTTACGGGACTAGCGGGAGGCCCCAATTCCTTC. Translated, it gives CSVTGLAGGPNSF. The V gene is TRBV20-1, the J gene TRBJ2-5; 15 nucleotides align to TRBD2. CDR3 length equals 13 residues. The germline V gene encodes CDR1 DFQATT and CDR2 SNEGSKA (reference sequence).

The CDR3 coding sequence is TGTGCCATCAGCAAAACAGGGTCTAATGAAAAACTGTTTTTT. The encoded protein is CAISKTGSNEKLFF. The chain combines TRBV10-3 with TRBJ1-4; tentatively, D is TRBD1 (6 bases). This CDR3 comprises 14 residues. Germline lookup yields CDR1 ENHRY and CDR2 SYGVKD. V was clipped by 6 bases and J by 3 bases, with 11 bases between them.

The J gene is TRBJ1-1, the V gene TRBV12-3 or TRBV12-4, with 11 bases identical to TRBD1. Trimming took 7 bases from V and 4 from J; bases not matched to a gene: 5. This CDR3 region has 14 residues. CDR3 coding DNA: TGTGCCAGCAATAGCGGGACAGGGGGCACTGAAGCTTTCTTT. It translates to CASNSGTGGTEAFF.

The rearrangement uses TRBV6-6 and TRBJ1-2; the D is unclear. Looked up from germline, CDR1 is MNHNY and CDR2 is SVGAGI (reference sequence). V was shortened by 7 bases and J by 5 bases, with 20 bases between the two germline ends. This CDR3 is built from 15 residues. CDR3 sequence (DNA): TGTGCCAGCAAAGAACGGGGAAGCTCTATTTATGGCTACACCTTC. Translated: CASKERGSSIYGYTF.

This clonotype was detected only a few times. The CDR3 is CASGRAGNTIYF. DNA of the CDR3: TGTGCCAGCGGCAGGGCTGGAAACACCATATATTTT. J is TRBJ1-3 and V is TRBV12-3 or TRBV12-4; a weak D match, TRBD1 (5 bases). CDR3 size: 12 residues. V lost 8 bases and J 2 bases, leaving 7 bases between the germline ends.

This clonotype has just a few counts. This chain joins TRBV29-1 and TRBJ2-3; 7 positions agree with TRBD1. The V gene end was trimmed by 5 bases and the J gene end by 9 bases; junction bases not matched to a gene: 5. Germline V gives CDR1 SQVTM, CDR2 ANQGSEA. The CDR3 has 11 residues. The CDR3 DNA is TGCAGCGTTTCACAGGGGATCACGCAGTATTTT. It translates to CSVSQGITQYF.

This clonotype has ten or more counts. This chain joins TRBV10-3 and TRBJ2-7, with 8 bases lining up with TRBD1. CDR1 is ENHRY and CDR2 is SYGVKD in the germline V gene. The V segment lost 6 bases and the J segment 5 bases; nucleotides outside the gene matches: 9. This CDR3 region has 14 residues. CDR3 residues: CAISPGQGKDEQYF. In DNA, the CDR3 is TGTGCCATCAGCCCCGGACAGGGTAAGGACGAGCAGTACTTC.

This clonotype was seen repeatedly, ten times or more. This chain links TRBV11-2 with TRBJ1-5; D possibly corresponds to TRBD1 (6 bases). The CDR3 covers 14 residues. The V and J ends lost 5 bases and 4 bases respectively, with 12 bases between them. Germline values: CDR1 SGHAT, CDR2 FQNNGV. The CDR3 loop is CASSPRTVNQPQHF. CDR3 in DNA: TGTGCCAGCAGCCCAAGGACAGTAAATCAGCCCCAGCATTTT.

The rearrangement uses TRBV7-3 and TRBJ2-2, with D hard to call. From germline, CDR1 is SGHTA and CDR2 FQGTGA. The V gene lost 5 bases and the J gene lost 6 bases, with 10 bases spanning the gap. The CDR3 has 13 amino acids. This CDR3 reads CASSKESSGELFF. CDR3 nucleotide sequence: TGTGCCAGCAGCAAAGAGTCCTCCGGGGAGCTGTTTTTT.